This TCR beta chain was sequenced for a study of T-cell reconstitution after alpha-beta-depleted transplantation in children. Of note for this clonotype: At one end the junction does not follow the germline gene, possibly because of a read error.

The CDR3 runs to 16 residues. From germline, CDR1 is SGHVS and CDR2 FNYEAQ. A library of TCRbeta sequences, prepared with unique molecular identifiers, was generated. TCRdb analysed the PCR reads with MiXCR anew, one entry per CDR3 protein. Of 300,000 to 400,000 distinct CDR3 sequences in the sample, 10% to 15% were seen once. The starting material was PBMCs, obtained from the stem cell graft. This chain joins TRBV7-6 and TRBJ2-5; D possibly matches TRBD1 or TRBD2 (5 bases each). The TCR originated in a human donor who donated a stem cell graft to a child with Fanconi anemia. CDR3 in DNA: TGTGCTAGCAGCCCCGAGGGGAGTGGGGTCCGAGAGACCCAGTACTTC. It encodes CASSPEGSGVRETQYF.